These T cell receptor beta chains were read from a single sample in a study of OX40 agonist ivuxolimab in advanced cancers. Libraries were prepared by immunoSEQ multiplex PCR; TCRdb keeps only in-frame clonotypes and omits some of them. Among roughly 43,000 clones listed, roughly 85% were seen once. Sequenced here: CD4+ or CD8+ T cells sorted from blood, sampled in a trial of the OX40 agonist ivuxolimab. The receptors here all came from an adult with an advanced solid tumor such as melanoma, head and neck, liver or kidney cancer. Each CDR3 is given with its conserved first and last residue. D genes are given only for firm matches. The listing skips clone size in some rows; elsewhere it reads once, few, many or a size class.

clone size: .
V gene: TRBV7-9
D gene: .
J gene: TRBJ2-5
CDR3 DNA: TGTGCCAGCAGCCGAGGCTCAGGACCGGAGACCCAGTACTTC
CDR3 protein: CASSRGSGPETQYF

clone size: .
V gene: TRBV11-3
D gene: .
J gene: TRBJ2-7
CDR3 DNA: TGTGCCAGCAGCTTAGATTCCCGGGAGCAGTACTTC
CDR3 protein: CASSLDSREQYF

clone size: .
V gene: TRBV10-3
D gene: .
J gene: TRBJ2-7
CDR3 DNA: TGTGCCATCGGAGGACTCTCCTACGAGCAGTACTTC
CDR3 protein: CAIGGLSYEQYF

clone size: once
V gene: TRBV5-1
D gene: .
J gene: TRBJ2-1
CDR3 DNA: TGCGCCAGCAGCTTGGTTGGGGGCTCCTACAATGAGCAGTTCTTC
CDR3 protein: CASSLVGGSYNEQFF

clone size: .
V gene: TRBV27
D gene: .
J gene: TRBJ1-1
CDR3 DNA: TGTGCCAGCAGCCGGGGACGGACTTATCCGAACACTGAAGCTTTCTTT
CDR3 protein: CASSRGRTYPNTEAFF

clone size: .
V gene: TRBV6-5
D gene: TRBD1
J gene: TRBJ2-7
CDR3 DNA: TGTGCCAGCAGTTACTCTCCGGGACAGTTATACGAGCAGTACTTC
CDR3 protein: CASSYSPGQLYEQYF

clone size: .
V gene: TRBV30
D gene: .
J gene: TRBJ2-3
CDR3 DNA: TGTGCCTGGAGAGTTACAGATACGCAGTATTTT
CDR3 protein: CAWRVTDTQYF

clone size: .
V gene: TRBV30
D gene: TRBD1
J gene: TRBJ1-1
CDR3 DNA: TGTGCCTGGAGTCACAGGGGGGACACTGAAGCTTTCTTT
CDR3 protein: CAWSHRGDTEAFF

clone size: once
V gene: TRBV7-3
D gene: TRBD2
J gene: TRBJ2-1
CDR3 DNA: TGTGCCAGCAGCTTAGGGACTAGCCCGGATGAGCAGTTCTTC
CDR3 protein: CASSLGTSPDEQFF

clone size: few
V gene: TRBV10-3
D gene: TRBD1
J gene: TRBJ1-2
CDR3 DNA: TGTGCCATCAGTGCGGCCGGGACAGACCTCGTCTATGGCTACACCTTC
CDR3 protein: CAISAAGTDLVYGYTF

clone size: .
V gene: TRBV27
D gene: .
J gene: TRBJ2-5
CDR3 DNA: TGTGCCAGCAGTTTGGGGTGGGGAACCCAAGAGACCCAGTACTTC
CDR3 protein: CASSLGWGTQETQYF

clone size: .
V gene: TRBV7-9
D gene: .
J gene: TRBJ2-5
CDR3 DNA: TGTGCCAGCAGCTCTGCCCCGGGACTTTTGAAAGAGACCCAGTACTTC
CDR3 protein: CASSSAPGLLKETQYF

clone size: .
V gene: TRBV29-1
D gene: .
J gene: TRBJ2-5
CDR3 DNA: TGCAGCACGACCGGGGGTATCGAGGAGACCCAGTACTTC
CDR3 protein: CSTTGGIEETQYF

clone size: .
V gene: TRBV5-6
D gene: .
J gene: TRBJ2-3
CDR3 DNA: TGTGCCAGCAGCGCACCCGGGACGAAAGATACGCAGTATTTT
CDR3 protein: CASSAPGTKDTQYF

clone size: .
V gene: TRBV6-1
D gene: TRBD1
J gene: TRBJ1-6
CDR3 DNA: TGTGCCATCAGGGAGACAGGGGGCGACGGTTCACCCCTCCACTTT
CDR3 protein: CAIRETGGDGSPLHF

clone size: .
V gene: TRBV28
D gene: .
J gene: TRBJ1-2
CDR3 DNA: TGTGCCAGCAGTCCGTACAACTATGGCTACACCTTC
CDR3 protein: CASSPYNYGYTF

clone size: .
V gene: TRBV13
D gene: TRBD1
J gene: TRBJ2-1
CDR3 DNA: TGTGCCAGCAGCTTAAAATCCGGACAGGGGGCAAATGAGCAGTTCTTC
CDR3 protein: CASSLKSGQGANEQFF

clone size: .
V gene: TRBV4-1
D gene: .
J gene: TRBJ2-2
CDR3 DNA: TGCGCCAGCAGCCCTGGTCCCCTGACAGAGAACACCGGGGAGCTGTTTTTT
CDR3 protein: CASSPGPLTENTGELFF

clone size: once
V gene: TRBV2
D gene: .
J gene: TRBJ1-1
CDR3 DNA: TGTGCCAGCAGGGATAACACTGAAGCTTTCTTT
CDR3 protein: CASRDNTEAFF

clone size: .
V gene: TRBV5-4
D gene: .
J gene: TRBJ2-1
CDR3 DNA: TGTGCCAGCAGCTTGGGCCATCAATACAATGAGCAGTTCTTC
CDR3 protein: CASSLGHQYNEQFF

clone size: .
V gene: TRBV28
D gene: TRBD1
J gene: TRBJ2-5
CDR3 DNA: TGTGCCAGCAGTTCCACAGGGGGCGAAGGTTTAGAGACCCAGTACTTC
CDR3 protein: CASSSTGGEGLETQYF

clone size: .
V gene: TRBV7-9
D gene: .
J gene: TRBJ2-1
CDR3 DNA: TGTGCCAGCAGCCCCGGGACTGGATACAATGAGCAGTTCTTC
CDR3 protein: CASSPGTGYNEQFF

clone size: .
V gene: TRBV5-1
D gene: TRBD1
J gene: TRBJ1-1
CDR3 DNA: TGCGCCAGCAGCCCGTCGACAGGGGGGGCTGAAGCTTTCTTT
CDR3 protein: CASSPSTGGAEAFF

clone size: .
V gene: TRBV7-9
D gene: .
J gene: TRBJ1-3
CDR3 DNA: TGTGCCAGCAGCTTAGGACGGGGAAAAGGGGGCTCTGGAAACACCATATATTTT
CDR3 protein: CASSLGRGKGGSGNTIYF

clone size: once
V gene: TRBV4-1
D gene: .
J gene: TRBJ2-3
CDR3 DNA: TGCGCCAGCAGCCAAACTGGGAGGGGGGGCGGCACAGATACGCAGTATTTT
CDR3 protein: CASSQTGRGGGTDTQYF

clone size: .
V gene: TRBV7-9
D gene: TRBD1
J gene: TRBJ1-2
CDR3 DNA: TGTGCCAGCAGCTTAGTGGTAACAGGGGGCAATGGCTACACCTTC
CDR3 protein: CASSLVVTGGNGYTF

clone size: .
V gene: TRBV7-3
D gene: TRBD1
J gene: TRBJ2-7
CDR3 DNA: TGTGCCAGCAGCTTTTTGGGACAGCCTATCTACGAGCAGTACTTC
CDR3 protein: CASSFLGQPIYEQYF

clone size: once
V gene: TRBV11-2
D gene: TRBD1
J gene: TRBJ2-7
CDR3 DNA: TGTGCCAGCAGCGGAATGCCAGGGGGTATCGACGAGCAGTACTTC
CDR3 protein: CASSGMPGGIDEQYF

clone size: .
V gene: TRBV7-9
D gene: .
J gene: TRBJ2-7
CDR3 DNA: TGTGCCAGCAGCTCTCCCCAATGGGGGGGCACCTCCTACGAGCAGTACTTC
CDR3 protein: CASSSPQWGGTSYEQYF

clone size: .
V gene: TRBV5-1
D gene: TRBD1
J gene: TRBJ1-1
CDR3 DNA: TGCGCCAGCAGAGAACAGGGGAGCACTGAAGCTTTCTTT
CDR3 protein: CASREQGSTEAFF

clone size: .
V gene: TRBV18
D gene: .
J gene: TRBJ1-5
CDR3 DNA: TGTGCCAGCTCACAGGGGGAGGATCAGCCCCAGCATTTT
CDR3 protein: CASSQGEDQPQHF

clone size: once
V gene: TRBV6-1
D gene: .
J gene: TRBJ1-5
CDR3 DNA: TGTGCCAGCAGTGAACAAACAGGCGGCAATCAGCCCCAGCATTTT
CDR3 protein: CASSEQTGGNQPQHF

clone size: .
V gene: TRBV5-1
D gene: .
J gene: TRBJ2-5
CDR3 DNA: TGCGCCAGCGCTAGGCAAGAGACCCAGTACTTC
CDR3 protein: CASARQETQYF

clone size: .
V gene: TRBV30
D gene: TRBD1
J gene: TRBJ1-5
CDR3 DNA: TGTGCCTGGGACTTAGACAGGGCCAATCAGCCCCAGCATTTT
CDR3 protein: CAWDLDRANQPQHF

clone size: .
V gene: TRBV2
D gene: .
J gene: TRBJ2-1
CDR3 DNA: TGTGCCAGCATCAGACAGGATCTCTACAATGAGCAGTTCTTC
CDR3 protein: CASIRQDLYNEQFF

clone size: few
V gene: TRBV6-5
D gene: .
J gene: TRBJ1-6
CDR3 DNA: TGTGCCAGCAGCCGGTTGGATGGTTCACCCCTCCACTTT
CDR3 protein: CASSRLDGSPLHF

clone size: .
V gene: TRBV23-1
D gene: TRBD2
J gene: TRBJ2-5
CDR3 DNA: TGCGCCAGCAGTCAACCCACTAGCGGCCAAGAGACCCAGTACTTC
CDR3 protein: CASSQPTSGQETQYF

clone size: .
V gene: TRBV6-5
D gene: .
J gene: TRBJ1-2
CDR3 DNA: TGTGCCAGCAGTTACTCGGGAGGTGGCTACACCTTC
CDR3 protein: CASSYSGGGYTF

clone size: .
V gene: TRBV5-1
D gene: .
J gene: TRBJ2-7
CDR3 DNA: TGCGCCAGCAGCTTCAGGACGGGATCTTTGTCCTACGAGCAGTACTTC
CDR3 protein: CASSFRTGSLSYEQYF

clone size: .
V gene: TRBV14
D gene: .
J gene: TRBJ2-7
CDR3 DNA: TGTGCCAGCAGCCAAGTGGCAGACTCCTACGAGCAGTACTTC
CDR3 protein: CASSQVADSYEQYF

clone size: .
V gene: TRBV18
D gene: .
J gene: TRBJ2-1
CDR3 DNA: TGTGCCACGGAATCGGGGGGCAGGACCTACAATGAGCAGTTCTTC
CDR3 protein: CATESGGRTYNEQFF

clone size: .
V gene: TRBV29-1
D gene: .
J gene: TRBJ1-1
CDR3 DNA: TGCAGCGTTGGCGCAATGAACACTGAAGCTTTCTTT
CDR3 protein: CSVGAMNTEAFF

clone size: .
V gene: TRBV11-1
D gene: .
J gene: TRBJ2-1
CDR3 DNA: TGTGCCAGCAGCTGGGCCAGCGGCCCCTACAATGAGCAGTTCTTC
CDR3 protein: CASSWASGPYNEQFF

clone size: .
V gene: TRBV29-1
D gene: TRBD2
J gene: TRBJ2-5
CDR3 DNA: TGCAGCGTTGAAGATTCAGGGACTAGCGGGACCCAAGAGACCCAGTACTTC
CDR3 protein: CSVEDSGTSGTQETQYF

clone size: .
V gene: TRBV28
D gene: .
J gene: TRBJ1-1
CDR3 DNA: TGTGCCAGCAGTCCCCACAAGGTGAACACTGAAGCTTTCTTT
CDR3 protein: CASSPHKVNTEAFF

clone size: .
V gene: TRBV7-6
D gene: .
J gene: TRBJ2-7
CDR3 DNA: TGTGCCAGCAGCTTAGGGAGAGGGGAGCAGTACTTC
CDR3 protein: CASSLGRGEQYF

clone size: .
V gene: TRBV19
D gene: .
J gene: TRBJ1-2
CDR3 DNA: TGTGCCAGTAGTTCCCTAGGGCCTTTGGGCTATGGCTACACCTTC
CDR3 protein: CASSSLGPLGYGYTF

clone size: .
V gene: TRBV5-6
D gene: .
J gene: TRBJ1-5
CDR3 DNA: TGTGCCAGCAGCTTGAAACACCTACTCAATCAGCCCCAGCATTTT
CDR3 protein: CASSLKHLLNQPQHF

clone size: once
V gene: TRBV18
D gene: TRBD1
J gene: TRBJ2-7
CDR3 DNA: TGTGCCAGCTCACCCAGGGACAGGGCTTCTGTGCAGTACTTC
CDR3 protein: CASSPRDRASVQYF